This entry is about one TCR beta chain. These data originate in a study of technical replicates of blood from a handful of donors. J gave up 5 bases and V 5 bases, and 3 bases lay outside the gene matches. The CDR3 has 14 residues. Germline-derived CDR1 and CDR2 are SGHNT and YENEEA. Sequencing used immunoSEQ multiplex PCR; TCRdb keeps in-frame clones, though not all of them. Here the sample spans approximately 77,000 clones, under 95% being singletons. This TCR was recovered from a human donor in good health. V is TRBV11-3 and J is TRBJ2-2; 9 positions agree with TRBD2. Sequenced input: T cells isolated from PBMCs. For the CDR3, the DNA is TGTGCCAGCAGCGCGACTAGCGGAACCGGGGAGCTGTTTTTT. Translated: CASSATSGTGELFF.